The 18 T cell receptor beta chains below were found in one sample sequenced in a study of T-cell memory formation after mild COVID-19. TCRdb recomputed calls from the 5' RACE reads with MiXCR, one row per CDR3 protein. The repertoire includes about 470,000 distinct CDR3 sequences, 18% of them detected once, and 12% sits in the top ten. The source material was PBMCs or a T cell subset sorted from them (not recorded which). Receptors originate from an adult woman who had mild COVID-19 (a few samples of this study predate the infection). Cell type and time point are not known.

Only a few counts were recorded for this clonotype. V and J are TRBV12-5 and TRBJ1-1; tentatively, D is TRBD1 (5 bases). The germline gives CDR1 LGHNT, CDR2 FRNRAP. This CDR3 comprises 13 residues. Trimming removed 1 base from V and 3 bases from J, with 6 bases in between. The CDR3 protein is CASGLAGYTEAFF. The CDR3 DNA is TGTGCTAGTGGTTTGGCAGGGTACACTGAAGCTTTCTTT. The entire variable domain, with the rest obtained from reference TRBV12-5 and TRBJ1-1, is as follows: DARVTQTPRHKVTEMGQEVTMRCQPILGHNTVFWYRQTMMQGLELLAYFRNRAPLDDSGMPKDRFSAEMPDATLATLKIQPSEPRDSAVYFCASGLAGYTEAFFGQGTRLTVV.

J is TRBJ2-3 and V is TRBV28, with 9 bases that match TRBD2. V lost 8 bases and J lost 5; bases outside the gene matches: 8. The germline CDR1 and CDR2 sequences are MDHEN and SYDVKM. The CDR3 loop spans 14 amino acids. In nucleotides, the CDR3 is TGTGCCAGCGGGGCGGCGGGGGGGCGAGATACGCAGTATTTT. Its protein is CASGAAGGRDTQYF.

This chain connects TRBV7-8 to TRBJ2-1, with D perhaps TRBD1 (6 bases). V lost 1 base and J lost 3, with 19 bases in between. Germline-derived CDR1 and CDR2 are SGHVS and FQNEAQ. The CDR3 contains 18 residues. This CDR3 reads CASSLEGTYRSFYNEQFF. The CDR3 DNA reads as TGTGCCAGCAGCTTAGAGGGGACATATCGAAGCTTCTACAATGAGCAGTTCTTC.

This clonotype has a handful of counts. Written as DNA, the CDR3 is TGTGCCAGCAGCGTAGGATCGGGACCGCCGGAGGAGACCCAGTACTTC. Translated: CASSVGSGPPEETQYF. V and J are TRBV9 and TRBJ2-5; D could derive from TRBD1 or TRBD2 (5 bases each). CDR1 SGDLS and CDR2 YYNGEE come from the germline V gene. The CDR3 is 16 amino acids. Trimming stripped 0 bases from V and 5 bases from J, with 17 bases between.

The rearrangement joins TRBV4-3 to TRBJ1-5, with D unclear. This CDR3 has 14 residues. The germline V and J ends were trimmed by 1 base and 6 bases, with 10 bases remaining between them. Germline lookup yields CDR1 LGHNA and CDR2 YSLEER. CDR3 in amino acids: CASSQVWVGQPQHF. CDR3 sequence (DNA): TGCGCCAGCAGCCAAGTCTGGGTGGGTCAGCCCCAGCATTTT.

Comments on this clonotype: The junction shows a germline mismatch at one end, possibly a read error. V usage is TRBV27 and J usage is TRBJ2-1; D possibly corresponds to TRBD2 (7 bases). CDR3 length equals 14 residues. The germline V gene encodes CDR1 MNHEY and CDR2 SMNVEV (reference sequence). CDR3 coding DNA: TGTTCCAGCAGTTTGGGGGGGCGCGGGAATGAGCAGTTCTTC. It encodes CSSSLGGRGNEQFF.

This clonotype was observed many times. The rearrangement links TRBV29-1 to TRBJ1-3; D call uncertain. CDR1 and CDR2 (germline): SQVTM, ANQGSEA. Trimming took off 2 bases at V and 0 bases at J, with 8 bases between the two ends. The CDR3 spans 14 residues. The CDR3: CSVEPTGSGNTIYF. The DNA for the CDR3 is TGCAGCGTTGAACCGACTGGCTCTGGAAACACCATATATTTT.

In its sample, this clonotype was seen many times. The chain recombines TRBV5-1 with TRBJ2-1; D uncertain. The ends were cut back, 0 bases at V and 5 bases at J, with 6 bases in the middle. The V gene's germline CDR1 is SGHRS and CDR2 YFSETQ. This CDR3 contains 13 residues. The CDR3 bases are TGCGCCAGCAGCTTGGTTATAGACAATGAGCAGTTCTTC. This codes for CASSLVIDNEQFF.

The chain has TRBV12-3 or TRBV12-4 and TRBJ2-1; 13 nucleotides match TRBD2. The CDR3 loop spans 22 amino acids. Trimming removed 10 bases from V and 4 bases from J; junction bases left unmatched: 28. The CDR3, as DNA: TGTGCCACCCTGTCCGGGACACCCGGGGTTGGTACTAGCGGGAGGGTATACAATGAGCAGTTCTTC. Amino acid sequence: CATLSGTPGVGTSGRVYNEQFF.

This clonotype occurred a few times. The chain recombines TRBV6-5 with TRBJ1-5, with a weak D call TRBD1 (6 bases). Trimming stripped 5 bases from V and 1 base from J, with 12 bases between. The CDR3 contains 15 residues. The germline V gene has CDR1 MNHEY and CDR2 SVGAGI. CDR3 loop: CASSRRQESNQPQHF. In DNA form, the CDR3 reads TGTGCCAGCAGTCGCCGACAGGAAAGCAATCAGCCCCAGCATTTT.

The rearrangement links TRBV11-3 to TRBJ1-2; 7 nucleotides align to TRBD1. Germline CDR1 is SGHNT and CDR2 is YENEEA. Trimming at V came to 4 bases and at J to 4 bases, leaving 6 bases not matched to a gene. The CDR3 contains 14 residues. CDR3 region: CASSSEDRSYGYTF. DNA of the CDR3: TGTGCCAGCAGCTCCGAGGACAGGAGCTATGGCTACACCTTC.

The J gene is TRBJ1-4, the V gene TRBV11-2, with D perhaps matching TRBD1 (6 bases). The germline CDR1 and CDR2 sequences are SGHAT and FQNNGV. The CDR3 totals 14 residues. The germline V and J ends were trimmed by 3 bases and 7 bases, with 12 bases remaining between them. The CDR3 coding sequence is TGTGCCAGCAGCTTCCCAGGGGCGGCTGAAAAACTGTTTTTT. The encoded protein is CASSFPGAAEKLFF.

The sample holds a few counts of this clonotype. V usage is TRBV7-3 and J usage is TRBJ2-5; TRBD1 or TRBD2 may be the D gene (5 bases each). The CDR3 is made up of 14 amino acids. Trimming cost V 3 bases and J 5 bases, with 13 bases left between them. Germline values: CDR1 SGHTA, CDR2 FQGTGA. The CDR3 is CASSFVGTEETQYF. The CDR3, as DNA: TGTGCCAGCAGCTTTGTCGGGACGGAGGAGACCCAGTACTTC.

The rearrangement links TRBV19 to TRBJ1-5; D is perhaps TRBD1 (5 bases). Germline assignment: CDR1 LNHDA and CDR2 SQIVND (reference sequence). The length of the CDR3 is 12 residues. V lost 8 bases and J 8 bases, leaving 13 bases between the germline ends. The CDR3, as DNA: TGTGCCAGTGGCCCCGGGGGAGAGCCCCAGCATTTT. Translation: CASGPGGEPQHF.

This clonotype has more than one count but fewer than ten. J is TRBJ2-7 and V is TRBV2; the D is unclear. This CDR3 spans 14 amino acids. CDR1 and CDR2 (germline): SNHLY, FYNNEI. Trimming removed 6 bases from V and 6 bases from J, with 18 bases in between. This CDR3 is CASRGRNVGSEQYF. The CDR3 DNA sequence: TGTGCCAGCAGGGGCAGGAATGTGGGTTCCGAGCAGTACTTC.

The rearrangement uses TRBV5-1 and TRBJ1-3; D is uncertain. Germline loops: CDR1 SGHRS, CDR2 YFSETQ. This CDR3 is built from 16 residues. V lost 0 bases and J lost 0, with 10 bases in between. CDR3 sequence: CASSLDSPSSGNTIYF. The CDR3 DNA sequence: TGCGCCAGCAGCTTGGACAGCCCGAGCTCTGGAAACACCATATATTTT.

This clonotype was observed at least ten times. This chain joins TRBV3-1 and TRBJ2-1; D is possibly TRBD2 (6 bases). The V gene lost 1 base and the J gene lost 4 bases, with 11 bases spanning the gap. The CDR3 is 15 residues long. Germline CDR1 and CDR2: LGHDT and YNNKEL (reference sequence). CDR3 amino acids: CASSQGGTPYNEQFF. CDR3 nucleotides: TGTGCCAGCAGCCAAGGCGGGACTCCTTACAATGAGCAGTTCTTC.

This clonotype was detected only a few times. V is TRBV20-1 and J is TRBJ2-1, with TRBD1 matching 9 bases. With 1 base clipped from V and 7 bases from J, the junction kept 17 bases outside the gene matches. This CDR3 contains 18 residues. CDR1 and CDR2 from the germline V gene are DFQATT and SNEGSKA (reference sequence). CDR3 sequence: CSARGSKGAGTGWNEQFF. The CDR3 nucleotides read TGCAGTGCTAGAGGGTCTAAAGGGGCCGGGACAGGGTGGAATGAGCAGTTCTTC.